The clone carrying this T cell receptor beta chain was found once. One end of the junction varies from germline; a read error may be responsible. TCRdb re-called the 5' RACE reads through MiXCR, storing one row per CDR3 protein. The sample includes under 550,000 distinct CDR3 sequences, 18% seen only once; the top ten take 20% to 25%. The CDR3 is made up of 16 amino acids. The germline V gene has CDR1 SSHAT and CDR2 FNYEAQ (reference sequence). The data are from a study of T-cell memory formation after mild COVID-19. The source material was PBMCs or a T cell subset sorted from them (not recorded which). The V call is TRBV7-7, the J call TRBJ2-5; weak D call: TRBD2 (6 bases). The origin of this receptor is a man between 18 and 35 years old who had mild COVID-19 (a few samples of this study predate the infection). Cell type and time point are not known. As DNA, the CDR3 is TGTGCTAGCAGCTTAGGAGGGATCCTTTCAGCGGAGACCCAGTACTTC. This gives the protein CASSLGGILSAETQYF.